The 30 T cell receptor beta chains in this list originate from one sample, sequenced in a study of long-term antiretroviral therapy in people with HIV. It was version v3.0 of the immunoSEQ assay that was run at survey level. Sequencing was performed with immunoSEQ multiplex PCR; in TCRdb, only in-frame clones are kept and a portion is missing. The data show around 36,000 clones, around 79% seen once. Sequences were derived from unsorted PBMCs, sampled 3 years after starting antiretroviral therapy. Every receptor here comes from a man in his fifties with HIV.

The chain's CDR3 is CASSLGGRSAEAFF. The CDR3, as DNA: TGTGCCAGCAGCTTAGGGGGGCGCAGCGCTGAAGCTTTCTTT. The chain links TRBV7-2 to TRBJ1-1, with D possibly matching TRBD1 (6 bases). CDR1 and CDR2 (germline): SGHTA, FQGNSA. The ends were cut back, 1 base at V and 6 bases at J, with 12 bases in the middle. This CDR3 region has 14 residues. Filled out from reference TRBV7-2 and TRBJ1-1, the complete variable domain reads GAGVSQSPSNKVTEKGKDVELRCDPISGHTALYWYRQSLGQGLEFLIYFQGNSAPDKSGLPSDRFSAERTGGSVSTLTIQRTQQEDSAVYLCASSLGGRSAEAFFGQGTRLTVV.

The CDR3 DNA follows: TGTGCCAGCACGCGGGAAGCGGGGCTTAGCACAGATACGCAGTATTTT. Translation gives CASTREAGLSTDTQYF. The genes are TRBV2 and TRBJ2-3; 7 nucleotides align to TRBD2. Losses at the gene ends were 7 bases for V and 0 bases for J; bases not matched to a gene: 10. The CDR3 extends over 16 amino acids. In germline, CDR1 is SNHLY, CDR2 FYNNEI.

V is TRBV30 and J is TRBJ2-1; 8 nucleotides agree with TRBD2. This CDR3 region has 13 residues. Losses at the gene ends were 3 bases for V and 6 bases for J; bases not matched to a gene: 4. Germline V lookup: CDR1 GTSNPN, CDR2 SVGIG (reference sequence). CDR3 amino acids: CAWSGTRSNEQFF. CDR3 in DNA: TGTGCCTGGAGCGGGACTAGGAGCAATGAGCAGTTCTTC. Complete variable domain (other parts from reference TRBV30 and TRBJ2-1): SQTIHQWPATLVQPVGSPLSLECTVEGTSNPNLYWYRQAAGRGLQLLFYSVGIGQISSEVPQNLSASRPQDRQFILSSKKLLLSDSGFYLCAWSGTRSNEQFFGPGTRLTVL.

This chain connects TRBV5-5 to TRBJ2-1, with D possibly being TRBD1 (5 bases). Trimming took off 2 bases at V and 5 bases at J, with 14 bases between the two ends. The germline V gene encodes CDR1 SGHKS and CDR2 YYEKEE (reference sequence). This CDR3 spans 15 amino acids. The CDR3 is CASSFRAFHDNEQFF. In nucleotides, the CDR3 is TGTGCCAGCAGCTTCAGGGCCTTTCACGACAATGAGCAGTTCTTC.

The chain's CDR3 is CASSPRGSGRGNEQFF. The CDR3 coding sequence is TGTGCCAGCAGCCCAAGGGGAAGCGGGAGGGGCAATGAGCAGTTCTTC. V gene TRBV9 combines with J gene TRBJ2-1; 10 bases agree with TRBD2. Germline values: CDR1 SGDLS, CDR2 YYNGEE. Germline trimming cut 4 bases from V and 6 bases from J; bases unmatched to any gene: 10. This CDR3 contains 16 residues.

This rearrangement joins TRBV5-4 to TRBJ2-3, with 7 bases lining up with TRBD2. J lost 4 bases, V lost 0 bases, and 2 bases had no gene match. CDR1 SGHNT and CDR2 YYREEE come from the germline V gene (reference sequence). CDR3 length: 14 residues. CDR3 sequence: CASSLGTSSDTQYF. CDR3 sequence (DNA): TGTGCCAGCAGCTTGGGGACTAGTTCAGATACGCAGTATTTT.

This sequence joins TRBV6-6 and TRBJ2-2, with 12 bases fitting TRBD2. The CDR3 covers 16 residues. The J segment lost 3 bases and the V segment lost 2 bases, leaving 1 base of the junction unmatched. Germline CDR1 and CDR2: MNHNY and SVGAGI (reference sequence). CDR3 bases: TGTGCCAGCAGTTACCGACTAGCGGGAGACACCGGGGAGCTGTTTTTT. This sequence encodes CASSYRLAGDTGELFF.

The rearrangement links TRBV27 to TRBJ2-2; tentative D call: TRBD1 (5 bases). V was cut by 7 bases and J by 3 bases, with 18 bases left in between. Germline V gene lookup returns CDR1 MNHEY and CDR2 SMNVEV (reference sequence). CDR3 length: 16 residues. The CDR3, as DNA: TGTGCCAGCACTCTTTTGGGCCAGGGATACACCGGGGAGCTGTTTTTT. Amino acid sequence: CASTLLGQGYTGELFF.

The V gene is TRBV7-9, the J gene TRBJ1-1; no definite D call. The germline V gene has CDR1 SEHNR and CDR2 FQNEAQ (reference sequence). This CDR3 is built from 13 residues. V gave up 3 bases and J gave up 4 bases, with 9 bases separating them. The CDR3 coding sequence is TGTGCCAGCAGCTTGATCGCGTCCACTGAAGCTTTCTTT. It translates to CASSLIASTEAFF.

The chain carries TRBV28 and TRBJ1-1, with D maybe TRBD1 (6 bases). CDR3 length: 18 amino acids. Germline CDR1 and CDR2: MDHEN and SYDVKM. The V gene lost 6 bases and the J gene lost 4 bases, with 27 bases spanning the gap. CDR3 residues: CASSPSRDINPRGTEAFF. For the CDR3, the DNA is TGTGCCAGCAGCCCCAGCCGGGACATTAATCCGAGAGGCACTGAAGCTTTCTTT.

This rearrangement joins TRBV7-2 to TRBJ1-2; TRBD1 might be the D (5 bases). CDR3 size: 14 residues. The V gene's germline CDR1 is SGHTA and CDR2 FQGNSA. Trimming removed 5 bases from V and 0 bases from J, with 10 bases in between. The CDR3 sequence is CASSLDSTNYGYTF. The CDR3 nucleotides are TGTGCCAGCAGCCTTGACAGCACTAACTATGGCTACACCTTC.

The chain links TRBV2 to TRBJ2-5; the D is unclear. CDR3 length: 10 amino acids. Trimming took 11 bases from V and 7 from J, leaving 11 bases between them. CDR1 is SNHLY, CDR2 FYNNEI, per germline. The CDR3 loop reads CALDGPTQYF. CDR3 sequence (DNA): TGTGCCCTGGACGGGCCGACCCAGTACTTC.

The V and J genes are TRBV7-2 and TRBJ2-1, with a tentative D call TRBD1 (5 bases). This CDR3 has 13 amino acids. V was trimmed by 1 base and J by 8 bases, leaving 9 bases between them. Germline CDR1 is SGHTA and CDR2 is FQGNSA. CDR3 region: CASSLGSRDEQFF. CDR3 nucleotide sequence: TGTGCCAGCAGCTTAGGTAGCAGGGATGAGCAGTTCTTC. The full variable domain, with the rest looked up from reference TRBV7-2 and TRBJ2-1, is GAGVSQSPSNKVTEKGKDVELRCDPISGHTALYWYRQSLGQGLEFLIYFQGNSAPDKSGLPSDRFSAERTGGSVSTLTIQRTQQEDSAVYLCASSLGSRDEQFFGPGTRLTVL.

The V gene is TRBV7-2, the J gene TRBJ2-5; D unclear. Germline V gives CDR1 SGHTA, CDR2 FQGNSA. This CDR3 has 11 amino acids. Trimming pared 4 bases from V and 4 bases from J, leaving 4 bases between. The CDR3 is CASSSIETQYF. The DNA of the CDR3 is TGTGCCAGCAGCTCCATAGAGACCCAGTACTTC.

This clone was picked up a small number of times. This chain links TRBV4-1 with TRBJ1-1; maybe TRBD1 (6 bases). Germline CDR1 reads MGHRA; CDR2 reads YSYEKL. The CDR3 runs 13 residues. Trimming took off 0 bases at V and 6 bases at J, with 8 bases between the two ends. The DNA for the CDR3 is TGCGCCAGCAGCCAAGAGGGGGGCGCTGAAGCTTTCTTT. It is translated as CASSQEGGAEAFF.

V is TRBV7-2 and J is TRBJ2-2; the D gene could be TRBD1 or TRBD2 (5 bases each). The CDR3 totals 16 residues. The ends were cut back, 10 bases at V and 2 bases at J, with 20 bases in the middle. Per the germline V gene, CDR1 is SGHTA and CDR2 is FQGNSA. In DNA, the CDR3 is TGTGCCACTACGCCGGGACCGACAGCCAACACCGGGGAGCTGTTTTTT. Translated: CATTPGPTANTGELFF.

A few counts support this clone. V usage is TRBV6-5 and J usage is TRBJ2-4; 9 positions agree with TRBD2. CDR1 is MNHEY, CDR2 SVGAGI, per germline. The CDR3 consists of 16 residues. The junction had 7 bases not matched to a gene; V was cut back by 4 bases and J by 3 bases. The CDR3 loop is CASSFGLATGKNIQYF. The CDR3 coding sequence is TGTGCCAGCAGTTTTGGACTAGCGACGGGCAAAAACATTCAGTACTTC.

The rearrangement links TRBV30 to TRBJ1-5; 7 bases are shared with TRBD1. Germline CDR1 and CDR2: GTSNPN and SVGIG (reference sequence). The CDR3 length is 13 residues. The V and J ends lost 2 bases and 10 bases, in that order; junction bases with no gene match: 8. The CDR3 loop is CAWSPDRAIPQHF. The CDR3 DNA is TGTGCCTGGAGTCCAGACAGGGCGATACCCCAGCATTTT.

The V gene is TRBV9, the J gene TRBJ2-7; D is unclear. Germline V CDR1 and CDR2: SGDLS, YYNGEE. The CDR3 runs 13 residues. With 5 bases removed from V and 2 bases from J, the gap between germline ends came to 11 bases. CDR3 sequence reads: CASSDDLTYEQYF. In DNA form, the CDR3 reads TGTGCCAGCAGTGACGATTTGACCTACGAGCAGTACTTC.

Here the CDR3 reads CAISERQGGDNEQFF. CDR3 nucleotides: TGTGCCATCAGTGAGCGACAGGGGGGTGACAATGAGCAGTTCTTC. The gene calls are TRBV10-3 and TRBJ2-1; TRBD1 agrees at 9 bases. Losses at the gene ends were 2 bases for V and 5 bases for J; bases not matched to a gene: 4. Germline CDR1 and CDR2: ENHRY and SYGVKD. This CDR3 region has 15 residues.

The J gene is TRBJ1-6, the V gene TRBV11-1, with 7 bases matching TRBD1. V dropped 2 bases and J dropped 14; count of bases not matched to a gene: 9. The CDR3 extends over 14 amino acids. Germline loops: CDR1 SGHAT, CDR2 FQDESV (reference sequence). CDR3 nucleotides: TGTGCCAGCAGCTTAACTGGGGGACAGAGGACCCTCCACTTT. It translates to CASSLTGGQRTLHF.

The chain couples TRBV28 to TRBJ2-3, with D tentatively TRBD2 (6 bases). V lost 10 bases and J lost 0, with 17 bases in between. The CDR3 is 15 residues long. The germline V gene encodes CDR1 MDHEN and CDR2 SYDVKM. CDR3 in DNA: TGTGCCACGATTGAGGGCGGGACTAGCACAGATACGCAGTATTTT. Translation: CATIEGGTSTDTQYF.

This clone has just one count. V is TRBV18 and J is TRBJ1-3; D is ambiguous. Germline V gene data show CDR1 as KGHSH and CDR2 as LQKENI. The CDR3 spans 15 residues. V gave up 5 bases and J gave up 1 base, with 12 bases separating them. CDR3 residues: CASSLADGSGNTIYF. The CDR3, as DNA: TGTGCCAGCTCATTGGCCGACGGTTCTGGAAACACCATATATTTT.

The V and J genes are TRBV2 and TRBJ2-5, with 9 bases aligning to TRBD1. This CDR3 contains 15 residues. Germline CDR1 reads SNHLY; CDR2 reads FYNNEI. V was pared by 1 base and J by 3 bases, with 3 bases of the junction left unmatched. Here the CDR3 reads CASSEEQGAEETQYF. CDR3 sequence (DNA): TGTGCCAGCAGTGAAGAACAGGGGGCTGAAGAGACCCAGTACTTC.

This clone was recorded a few times. The chain carries TRBV2 and TRBJ1-5; 9 bases line up with TRBD1. The J segment lost 6 bases and the V segment lost 3 bases, leaving 6 bases of the junction unmatched. Germline V gene data show CDR1 as SNHLY and CDR2 as FYNNEI. The CDR3 extends over 15 amino acids. The CDR3: CASSDGQGKIQPQHF. DNA of the CDR3: TGTGCCAGCAGTGACGGACAGGGGAAAATTCAGCCCCAGCATTTT. Full variable domain (outside the CDR3, taken from reference TRBV2 and TRBJ1-5): EPEVTQTPSHQVTQMGQEVILRCVPISNHLYFYWYRQILGQKVEFLVSFYNNEISEKSEIFDDQFSVERPDGSNFTLKIRSTKLEDSAMYFCASSDGQGKIQPQHFGDGTRLSIL.

This clone was detected only once. The rearrangement links TRBV30 to TRBJ2-1; 7 bases line up with TRBD1. Germline loops: CDR1 GTSNPN, CDR2 SVGIG (reference sequence). Unmatched junction bases numbered 5, after V lost 7 bases and J lost 5 bases. The CDR3 is 12 residues long. The CDR3 reads CAYHRGHNEQFF. The CDR3 nucleotides read TGTGCCTATCACAGGGGCCACAATGAGCAGTTCTTC.

This sequence joins TRBV30 and TRBJ1-2; TRBD1 might be the D (5 bases). The CDR3 contains 16 residues. Trimming removed 2 bases from V and 0 bases from J, with 16 bases in between. Germline-derived CDR1 and CDR2 are GTSNPN and SVGIG (reference sequence). CDR3 sequence reads: CAWSPRGVKPNYGYTF. Written as DNA, the CDR3 is TGTGCCTGGAGTCCCCGAGGGGTTAAGCCTAACTATGGCTACACCTTC.

The table lists this clone with a count of one. V and J are TRBV19 and TRBJ2-5, with 8 positions matching TRBD1. Germline lookup yields CDR1 LNHDA and CDR2 SQIVND (reference sequence). After removal of 5 bases from V and 5 bases from J, the junction contained 7 bases not matched to a gene. The length of the CDR3 is 14 residues. Here the CDR3 DNA reads TGTGCCAGTAGTCCAGGGGGCGCGAGGGAGACCCAGTACTTC. The encoded protein is CASSPGGARETQYF.

This chain uses TRBV7-8 with TRBJ1-1; TRBD1 aligns across 9 bases. Trimming at V came to 5 bases and at J to 0 bases, leaving 10 bases not matched to a gene. The CDR3 runs 17 residues. Germline loops: CDR1 SGHVS, CDR2 FQNEAQ. The CDR3 bases are TGTGCCAGCAGCCCGGAAACAGGGGGCTATGTGAACACTGAAGCTTTCTTT. It yields the protein CASSPETGGYVNTEAFF.

The chain carries TRBV19 and TRBJ1-5, with 8 bases fitting TRBD1. V was clipped by 6 bases and J by 2 bases; unmatched bases: 15. Germline CDR1 and CDR2: LNHDA and SQIVND (reference sequence). The CDR3 runs to 18 residues. The CDR3 sequence: CASSPWTGYGLGNQPQHF. The CDR3 DNA reads as TGTGCCAGTAGCCCCTGGACAGGGTATGGGTTGGGCAATCAGCCCCAGCATTTT.